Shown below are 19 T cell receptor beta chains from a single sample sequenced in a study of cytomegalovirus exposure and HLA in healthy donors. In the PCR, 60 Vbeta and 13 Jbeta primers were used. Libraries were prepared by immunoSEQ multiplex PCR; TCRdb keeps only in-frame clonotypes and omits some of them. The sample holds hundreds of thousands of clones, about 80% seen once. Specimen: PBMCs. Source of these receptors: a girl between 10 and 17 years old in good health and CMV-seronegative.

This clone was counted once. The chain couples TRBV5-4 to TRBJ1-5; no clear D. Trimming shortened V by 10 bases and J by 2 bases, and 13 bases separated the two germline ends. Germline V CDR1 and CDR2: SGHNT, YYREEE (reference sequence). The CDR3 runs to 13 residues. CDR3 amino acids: CAGSFAGNQPQHF. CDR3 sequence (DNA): TGTGCCGGGTCCTTTGCGGGCAATCAGCCCCAGCATTTT. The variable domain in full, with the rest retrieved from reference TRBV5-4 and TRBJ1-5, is ETGVTQSPTHLIKTRGQQVTLRCSSQSGHNTVSWYQQALGQGPQFIFQYYREEENGRGNFPPRFSGLQFPNYSSELNVNALELDDSALYLCAGSFAGNQPQHFGDGTRLSIL.

The CDR3 DNA follows: TGTGCCAGCAGTCGAAGCGGGACAGGGGATTACTTC. Translated, it gives CASSRSGTGDYF. The chain uses TRBV28 and TRBJ2-4, with 10 bases lining up with TRBD1. From germline, CDR1 is MDHEN and CDR2 SYDVKM. After removal of 5 bases from V and 16 bases from J, the junction contained 8 bases not matched to a gene. This CDR3 is built from 12 residues.

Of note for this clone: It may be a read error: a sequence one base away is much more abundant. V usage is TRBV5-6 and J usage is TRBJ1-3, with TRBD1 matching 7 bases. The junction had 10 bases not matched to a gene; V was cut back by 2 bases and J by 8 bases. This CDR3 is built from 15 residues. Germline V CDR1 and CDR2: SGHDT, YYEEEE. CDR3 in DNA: TGTGCCAGCAGCTTTAGGGGGCTAGGAGGAGACACCATATATTTT. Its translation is CASSFRGLGGDTIYF.

In DNA form, the CDR3 reads TGTGCCACCAGCAGAAACACAGGGACGTCTGGAAACACCATATATTTT. Protein: CATSRNTGTSGNTIYF. The chain employs TRBV15 and TRBJ1-3, with TRBD1 as a possible D gene (6 bases). There are 16 residues in the CDR3. The germline gives CDR1 LNHNV, CDR2 YYDKDF (reference sequence). With 2 bases removed from V and 1 base from J, the gap between germline ends came to 12 bases.

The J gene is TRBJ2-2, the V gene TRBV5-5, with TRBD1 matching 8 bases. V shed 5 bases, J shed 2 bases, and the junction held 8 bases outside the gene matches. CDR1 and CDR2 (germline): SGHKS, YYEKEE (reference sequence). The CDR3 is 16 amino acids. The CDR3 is CASRPGQGTNTGELFF. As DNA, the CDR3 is TGTGCCAGCAGACCTGGACAGGGCACCAACACCGGGGAGCTGTTTTTT.

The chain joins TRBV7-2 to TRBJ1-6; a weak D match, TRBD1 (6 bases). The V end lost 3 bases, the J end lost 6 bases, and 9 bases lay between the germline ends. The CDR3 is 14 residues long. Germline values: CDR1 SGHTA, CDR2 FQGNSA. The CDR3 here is CASSFSRGNSPLHF. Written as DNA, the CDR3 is TGTGCCAGCAGCTTCTCCAGGGGTAATTCACCCCTCCACTTT.

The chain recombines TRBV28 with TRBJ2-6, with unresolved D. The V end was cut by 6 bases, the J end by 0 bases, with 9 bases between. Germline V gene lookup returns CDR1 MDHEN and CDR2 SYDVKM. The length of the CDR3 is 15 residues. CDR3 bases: TGTGCCAGCAGGAAGAGGAACTCTGGGGCCAACGTCCTGACTTTC. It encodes CASRKRNSGANVLTF.

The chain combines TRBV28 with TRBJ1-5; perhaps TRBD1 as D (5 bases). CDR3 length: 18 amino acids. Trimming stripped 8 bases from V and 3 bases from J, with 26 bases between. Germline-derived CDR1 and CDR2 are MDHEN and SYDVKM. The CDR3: CASANTGTQSLPNQPQHF. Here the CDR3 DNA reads TGTGCCAGCGCCAATACCGGGACTCAGTCACTTCCCAATCAGCCCCAGCATTTT.

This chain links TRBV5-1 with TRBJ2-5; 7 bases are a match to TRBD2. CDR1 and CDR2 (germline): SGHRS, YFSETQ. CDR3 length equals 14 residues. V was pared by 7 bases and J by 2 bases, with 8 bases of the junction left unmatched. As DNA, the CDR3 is TGCGCCAGCGGAACTTCGGGGGGACAAGAGACCCAGTACTTC. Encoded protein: CASGTSGGQETQYF. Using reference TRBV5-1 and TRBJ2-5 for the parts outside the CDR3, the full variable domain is KAGVTQTPRYLIKTRGQQVTLSCSPISGHRSVSWYQQTPGQGLQFLFEYFSETQRNKGNFPGRFSGRQFSNSRSEMNVSTLELGDSALYLCASGTSGGQETQYFGPGTRLLVL.

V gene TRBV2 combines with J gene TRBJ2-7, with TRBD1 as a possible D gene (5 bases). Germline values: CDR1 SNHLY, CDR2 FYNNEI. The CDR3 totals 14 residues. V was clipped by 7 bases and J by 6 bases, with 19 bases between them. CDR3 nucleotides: TGTGCCAGCATGGATCGGGCAGGGATAGGCGAGCAGTACTTC. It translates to CASMDRAGIGEQYF.

The DNA of the CDR3 is TGTGCCAGCAACCCAGAAGAGGAAGGCTACACCTTC. It codes for CASNPEEEGYTF. The chain carries TRBV6-1 and TRBJ1-2; D not resolved. V dropped 7 bases and J dropped 8 bases, with 14 bases sitting between them. This CDR3 is 12 amino acids long. Germline lookup yields CDR1 MNHNS and CDR2 SASEGT.

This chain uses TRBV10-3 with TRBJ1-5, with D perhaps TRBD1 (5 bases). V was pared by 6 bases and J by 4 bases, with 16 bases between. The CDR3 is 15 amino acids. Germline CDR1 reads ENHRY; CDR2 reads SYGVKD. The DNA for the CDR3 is TGTGCCATCAGACGAGTTACAGGAAGTAATCAGCCCCAGCATTTT. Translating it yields CAIRRVTGSNQPQHF.

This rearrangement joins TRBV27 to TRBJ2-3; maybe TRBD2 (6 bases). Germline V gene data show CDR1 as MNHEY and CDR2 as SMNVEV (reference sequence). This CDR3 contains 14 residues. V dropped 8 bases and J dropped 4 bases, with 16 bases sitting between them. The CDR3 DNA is TGTGCCAGCGCGGCGGGAAGCCGATCAGATACGCAGTATTTT. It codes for CASAAGSRSDTQYF.

The CDR3 bases are TGTGCCAGCAGTTTATATGAGCGGGGGACCACAGATACGCAGTATTTT. This encodes CASSLYERGTTDTQYF. The chain uses TRBV28 and TRBJ2-3; the match to TRBD2 covers 8 bases. The CDR3 contains 16 residues. CDR1 and CDR2 from the germline V gene are MDHEN and SYDVKM. V was clipped by 1 base and J by 2 bases; unmatched bases: 5.

The CDR3, as DNA: TGTGCCAGCAGTTTAATGTCGGCAGGGCGGAGCTATGGCTACACCTTC. Its translation is CASSLMSAGRSYGYTF. V and J are TRBV28 and TRBJ1-2, with a tentative D call TRBD1 (5 bases). There are 16 residues in the CDR3. The V end was cut by 2 bases, the J end by 4 bases, with 17 bases between. CDR1 is MDHEN, CDR2 SYDVKM, per germline.

CDR3 sequence (DNA): TGCGCCAGCAGCTTGGCCGGGACTATTATCACAGATACGCAGTATTTT. It translates to CASSLAGTIITDTQYF. The chain has TRBV5-1 and TRBJ2-3; 7 bases align to TRBD2. V trimming: 0 bases; J trimming: 2 bases; junction bases outside the gene matches: 6. The length of the CDR3 is 16 residues. CDR1 is SGHRS, CDR2 YFSETQ, per germline. Based on the CDR3 plus reference TRBV5-1 and TRBJ2-3, the full variable domain is KAGVTQTPRYLIKTRGQQVTLSCSPISGHRSVSWYQQTPGQGLQFLFEYFSETQRNKGNFPGRFSGRQFSNSRSEMNVSTLELGDSALYLCASSLAGTIITDTQYFGPGTRLTVL.

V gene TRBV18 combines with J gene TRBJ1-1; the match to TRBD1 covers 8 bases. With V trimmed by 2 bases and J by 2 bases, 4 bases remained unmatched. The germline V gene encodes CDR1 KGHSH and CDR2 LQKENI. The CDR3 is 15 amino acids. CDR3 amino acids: CASSPDRGPNTEAFF. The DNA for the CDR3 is TGTGCCAGCTCACCAGACAGGGGACCCAACACTGAAGCTTTCTTT. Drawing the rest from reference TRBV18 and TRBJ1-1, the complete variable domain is NAGVMQNPRHLVRRRGQEARLRCSPMKGHSHVYWYRQLPEEGLKFMVYLQKENIIDESGMPKERFSAEFPKEGPSILRIQQVVRGDSAAYFCASSPDRGPNTEAFFGQGTRLTVV.

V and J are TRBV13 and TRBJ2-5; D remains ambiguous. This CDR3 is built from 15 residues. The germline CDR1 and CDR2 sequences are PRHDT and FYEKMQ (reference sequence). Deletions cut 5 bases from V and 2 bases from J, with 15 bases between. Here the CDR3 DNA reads TGTGCCAGCAGCAGAGAGAGACTCCAACAAGAGACCCAGTACTTC. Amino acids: CASSRERLQQETQYF. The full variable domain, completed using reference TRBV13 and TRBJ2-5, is AAGVIQSPRHLIKEKRETATLKCYPIPRHDTVYWYQQGPGQDPQFLISFYEKMQSDKGSIPDRFSAQQFSDYHSELNMSSLELGDSALYFCASSRERLQQETQYFGPGTRLLVL.

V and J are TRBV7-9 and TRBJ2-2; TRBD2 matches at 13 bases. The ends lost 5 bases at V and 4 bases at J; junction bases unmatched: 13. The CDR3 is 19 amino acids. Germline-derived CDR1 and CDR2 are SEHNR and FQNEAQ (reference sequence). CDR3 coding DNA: TGTGCCAGCAGCCAACAACGGACTAGCGGGAGTGTAGTCACCGGGGAGCTGTTTTTT. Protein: CASSQQRTSGSVVTGELFF.